These T cell receptor beta chains were read from a single sample in a study of OX40 agonist ivuxolimab in advanced cancers. Clones were read by immunoSEQ multiplex PCR, and TCRdb kept only the in-frame ones, dropping some. The table shows tens of thousands of clones, with 81% occurring only once. Material: CD4+ or CD8+ T cells sorted from blood, obtained in a trial of the OX40 agonist ivuxolimab. These receptors came from an adult with an advanced solid tumor such as melanoma, head and neck, liver or kidney cancer. The CDR3 runs from the conserved cysteine through the conserved F or W. The D gene is left open where the match is weak. The size of a clone is reported for some rows only, either as once, few or many, or as a class for expanded clones.

J | V | size | D | CDR3 | DNA
TRBJ2-7 | TRBV30 | . | . | CAWGNEDTYEQYF | TGTGCCTGGGGCAATGAGGACACCTACGAGCAGTACTTC
TRBJ2-7 | TRBV6-6 | . | . | CASSYSEGEGYEQYF | TGTGCCAGCAGTTACTCGGAGGGAGAGGGCTACGAGCAGTACTTC
TRBJ1-2 | TRBV7-6 | . | . | CASSTSPDSNYGYTF | TGTGCCAGCAGCACCAGCCCGGACAGTAACTATGGCTACACCTTC
TRBJ2-3 | TRBV2 | . | TRBD1 | CASSEGRQGANTQYF | TGTGCCAGCAGTGAAGGGCGACAGGGGGCAAATACGCAGTATTTT
TRBJ1-5 | TRBV11-2 | . | TRBD1 | CASSFRDRGGNQPQHF | TGTGCCAGCAGCTTTCGAGACAGGGGGGGCAATCAGCCCCAGCATTTT
TRBJ2-1 | TRBV29-1 | . | TRBD2 | CSVEDLAGGDNEQFF | TGCAGCGTTGAAGATCTAGCGGGGGGGGACAATGAGCAGTTCTTC
TRBJ2-2 | TRBV7-6 | once | . | CASSPEPGPYTGELFF | TGTGCCAGCAGCCCTGAACCGGGACCATACACCGGGGAGCTGTTTTTT
TRBJ2-7 | TRBV7-6 | . | . | CASRPPNSYEQYF | TGTGCCAGCAGGCCCCCTAACTCCTACGAGCAGTACTTC
TRBJ2-2 | TRBV4-3 | . | TRBD2 | CASSQEAPGREDTGELFF | TGCGCCAGCAGCCAAGAGGCCCCGGGACGGGAGGACACCGGGGAGCTGTTTTTT
TRBJ1-2 | TRBV7-8 | . | . | CASSQGSELFF | TGTGCCAGCAGCCAAGGGTCTGAACTCTTCTTC
TRBJ2-2 | TRBV5-6 | . | . | CASSLNLGTGELFF | TGTGCCAGCAGCTTAAACTTGGGCACCGGGGAGCTGTTTTTT
TRBJ2-1 | TRBV28 | . | TRBD1 | CASSQTGTGSEQFF | TGTGCCAGCAGCCAGACAGGGACGGGATCTGAGCAGTTCTTC
TRBJ1-1 | TRBV7-9 | . | . | CASSSDSFEAFF | TGTGCCAGCAGCTCCGACAGCTTTGAAGCTTTCTTT
TRBJ1-5 | TRBV28 | medium-sized | . | CASSLEGHSNQPQHF | TGTGCCAGCAGTTTGGAGGGACATAGCAATCAGCCCCAGCATTTT
TRBJ1-1 | TRBV28 | . | . | CASSLGGPRAFF | TGTGCCAGCAGCCTTGGGGGCCCCAGGGCTTTCTTT